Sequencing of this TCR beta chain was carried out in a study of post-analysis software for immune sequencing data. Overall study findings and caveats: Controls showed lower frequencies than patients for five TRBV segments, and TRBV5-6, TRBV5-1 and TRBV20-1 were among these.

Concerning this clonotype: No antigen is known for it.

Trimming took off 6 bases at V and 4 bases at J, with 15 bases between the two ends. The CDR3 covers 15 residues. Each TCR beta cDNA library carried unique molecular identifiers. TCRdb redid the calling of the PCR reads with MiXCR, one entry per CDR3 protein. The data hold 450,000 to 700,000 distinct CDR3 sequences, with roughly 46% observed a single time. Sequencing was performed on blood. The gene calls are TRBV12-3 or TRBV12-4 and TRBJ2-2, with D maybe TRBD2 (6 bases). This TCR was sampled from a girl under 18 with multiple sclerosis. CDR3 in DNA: TGTGCCAGCAGGGACCCCGGGGGTCGCACCGGGGAGCTGTTTTTT. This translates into CASRDPGGRTGELFF.